The next 9 T cell receptor beta chains were all read from a single sample in a study of control samples from healthy donors and cancer patients. Here immunoSEQ multiplex PCR was the method, and the copy in TCRdb shows in-frame clones only, minus some. This table has about 160,000 clones, roughly 94% appearing once. The specimen sequenced was PBMCs. The receptor source for this set is a man aged 60 to 75 with colorectal cancer.

The chain combines TRBV5-1 with TRBJ2-2, with unresolved D. CDR3 size: 14 residues. Looked up from germline, CDR1 is SGHRS and CDR2 is YFSETQ. With 1 base removed from V and 1 base from J, the gap between germline ends came to 5 bases. The CDR3 region has the DNA TGCGCCAGCAGCTTGCCAGGGAACACCGGGGAGCTGTTTTTT. Amino acids: CASSLPGNTGELFF.

V and J are TRBV5-1 and TRBJ2-5; 12 bases align to TRBD2. V shed 3 bases, J shed 2 bases, and the junction held 8 bases outside the gene matches. This CDR3 has 17 residues. Germline assignment: CDR1 SGHRS and CDR2 YFSETQ. DNA of the CDR3: TGCGCCAGCAGCTCCTTGACTAGCGGGGGAGGACAAGAGACCCAGTACTTC. Its translation: CASSSLTSGGGQETQYF.

The chain employs TRBV5-1 and TRBJ2-1; the D gene is possibly TRBD2 (6 bases). Per the germline V gene, CDR1 is SGHRS and CDR2 is YFSETQ. The CDR3 loop spans 13 amino acids. V dropped 7 bases and J dropped 6 bases, with 14 bases sitting between them. The CDR3 spells CASGAGPLNEQFF. The DNA of the CDR3 is TGCGCCAGCGGGGCGGGACCCCTCAATGAGCAGTTCTTC.

The chain carries TRBV5-1 and TRBJ2-5; a possible D gene is TRBD2 (6 bases). The CDR3 length is 13 residues. The germline CDR1 and CDR2 sequences are SGHRS and YFSETQ. Trimming shortened V by 3 bases and J by 5 bases, and 11 bases separated the two germline ends. CDR3 DNA sequence: TGCGCCAGCAGCTCGACTAGGAAGGAGACCCAGTACTTC. Translation: CASSSTRKETQYF.

The V and J genes are TRBV4-3 and TRBJ2-2; a weak D match, TRBD1 (5 bases). This CDR3 spans 17 amino acids. The germline gives CDR1 LGHNA, CDR2 YSLEER. V was shortened by 1 base and J by 3 bases, with 15 bases between the two germline ends. The CDR3 is CASSQARIGADTGELFF. DNA for the CDR3: TGCGCCAGCAGCCAAGCCCGTATAGGGGCGGACACCGGGGAGCTGTTTTTT.

The rearrangement uses TRBV4-3 and TRBJ1-1, with a tentative D call TRBD1 (6 bases). V was cut by 0 bases and J by 1 base, with 9 bases left in between. This CDR3 spans 15 amino acids. Germline CDR1 is LGHNA and CDR2 is YSLEER. The CDR3 DNA reads as TGCGCCAGCAGCCAAGAGCCAGGGGCGAACACTGAAGCTTTCTTT. This codes for CASSQEPGANTEAFF.

This clone was observed once. The chain links TRBV6-5 to TRBJ1-3, with D unclear. This CDR3 has 14 amino acids. V was clipped by 6 bases and J by 4 bases, with 13 bases between them. The germline gives CDR1 MNHEY, CDR2 SVGAGI. CDR3 sequence (DNA): TGTGCCAGCAGCCGCGGCCCGCTCGGAAACACCATATATTTT. This codes for CASSRGPLGNTIYF.

The rearrangement links TRBV28 to TRBJ1-5, with 11 bases lining up with TRBD1. Germline CDR1 is MDHEN and CDR2 is SYDVKM. With V trimmed by 7 bases and J by 7 bases, 15 bases remained unmatched. The CDR3 length is 17 residues. The CDR3 coding sequence is TGTGCCAGCACCCCCTTAGGACAGGGGGCGAAACGCCAGCCCCAGCATTTT. Its translation is CASTPLGQGAKRQPQHF. Together with reference TRBV28 and TRBJ1-5, the CDR3 gives the full variable domain: DVKVTQSSRYLVKRTGEKVFLECVQDMDHENMFWYRQDPGLGLRLIYFSYDVKMKEKGDIPEGYSVSREKKERFSLILESASTNQTSMYLCASTPLGQGAKRQPQHFGDGTRLSIL.

J is TRBJ2-7 and V is TRBV19; 8 nucleotides match TRBD1. After removal of 3 bases from V and 5 bases from J, the junction contained 3 bases not matched to a gene. This CDR3 region has 13 residues. The V gene's germline CDR1 is LNHDA and CDR2 SQIVND (reference sequence). The CDR3 DNA reads as TGTGCCAGTAGTATGACAGGGGATGACGAGCAGTACTTC. Amino acid sequence: CASSMTGDDEQYF.